The 11 T cell receptor beta chains below all came from one sample that was sequenced in a study of graft-versus-host responses after intestinal transplantation (dated by TCRdb to the early 2020s). Library method: the immunoSEQ multiplex PCR assay. Drawn from immuneACCESS, this table holds only the in-frame rearrangements with V and J called that TCRdb kept. Clones are partly lost; checked studies trace under half to an unresolved V gene and leave the rest unexplained. The sample contains roughly 9,700 clones, over 30% of them found a single time. The ten largest clones represent around 13% of the sample. The time point label here, explained by the study, means: cells obtained before transplantation from donor or recipient. In mixed lymphocyte reactions, roughly 200,000 CFSE-labeled pre-transplant responders were plated with roughly 200,000 irradiated violet-dye-labeled stimulators and cultured for around six days.

This sample comprised alloreactive CD8+ T cells from a mixed lymphocyte reaction culture, obtained before intestinal transplant. The intended sense of this specimen's cell subset or site label: CFSE-low proliferating T cells sorted from roughly six-day pre-transplant mixed lymphocyte reaction (GvH or HvG direction). These receptors originate from a human patient who received an intestinal transplant.

This clone was seen more than once but under ten times. The CDR3 spells CASSYVLGGPNKQFF. The CDR3 DNA reads TGTGCCAGCAGTTACGTTTTGGGGGGGCCGAATAAGCAGTTCTTC. The chain joins TRBV6-6 to TRBJ2-1, with D maybe TRBD2 (7 bases). The CDR3 runs to 15 residues. Per germline, CDR1 MNHNY and CDR2 SVGAGI (reference sequence). The V gene lost 2 bases and the J gene lost 11 bases, with 19 bases spanning the gap.

This clone turned up a few times. The chain carries TRBV6-5 and TRBJ1-1, with D possibly matching TRBD1 (5 bases). Germline lookup yields CDR1 MNHEY and CDR2 SVGAGI. V was shortened by 2 bases and J by 4 bases, with 8 bases between the two germline ends. There are 13 residues in the CDR3. The CDR3 DNA sequence: TGTGCCAGCAGTTACGGGCAGGGCACTGAAGCTTTCTTT. Its protein is CASSYGQGTEAFF.

The V and J genes are TRBV30 and TRBJ2-2, with 7 positions matching TRBD2. V shed 7 bases and J 4 bases; nucleotides not matched to a gene: 6. The CDR3 covers 13 residues. Germline lookup yields CDR1 GTSNPN and CDR2 SVGIG (reference sequence). CDR3 sequence reads: CAYGGESTGELFF. The CDR3 DNA sequence: TGTGCCTATGGGGGGGAATCCACCGGGGAGCTGTTTTTT. Variable domain in full (rest from reference TRBV30 and TRBJ2-2): SQTIHQWPATLVQPVGSPLSLECTVEGTSNPNLYWYRQAAGRGLQLLFYSVGIGQISSEVPQNLSASRPQDRQFILSSKKLLLSDSGFYLCAYGGESTGELFFGEGSRLTVL.

The J gene is TRBJ1-1, the V gene TRBV25-1, with D tentatively TRBD1 (5 bases). The CDR3 length is 12 residues. Germline CDR1 and CDR2: MGHDK and SYGVNS. Trimming cost V 8 bases and J 5 bases, with 12 bases left between them. Here the CDR3 reads CASAAGGTEAFF. CDR3 sequence (DNA): TGTGCCAGCGCTGCGGGGGGGACTGAAGCTTTCTTT. The full variable domain, with the rest looked up from reference TRBV25-1 and TRBJ1-1, is EADIYQTPRYLVIGTGKKITLECSQTMGHDKMYWYQQDPGMELHLIHYSYGVNSTEKGDLSSESTVSRIRTEHFPLTLESARPSHTSQYLCASAAGGTEAFFGQGTRLTVV.

This clone showed up just a few times. This chain uses TRBV6-1 with TRBJ1-1, with unresolved D. CDR3 length equals 16 residues. CDR1 MNHNS and CDR2 SASEGT come from the germline V gene. The V gene lost 1 base and the J gene lost 5 bases, with 17 bases spanning the gap. DNA for the CDR3: TGTGCCAGCAGTGAAGAAGTACAGAAATCGGGGACTGAAGCTTTCTTT. Protein sequence: CASSEEVQKSGTEAFF.

The chain links TRBV4-1 to TRBJ2-7; a possible D gene is TRBD1 (6 bases). The germline V gene encodes CDR1 MGHRA and CDR2 YSYEKL. Between the trimmed V and J ends, which lost 1 base and 2 bases, there was a span of 12 bases. The CDR3 length is 15 residues. The CDR3 region is CASSQVWQGTYEQYF. Here the CDR3 DNA reads TGCGCCAGCAGCCAAGTCTGGCAGGGGACCTACGAGCAGTACTTC.

The chain carries TRBV28 and TRBJ1-5; 11 bases map to TRBD1. The germline gives CDR1 MDHEN, CDR2 SYDVKM. CDR3 length: 15 residues. V was pared by 3 bases and J by 6 bases, with 4 bases of the junction left unmatched. The CDR3 nucleotides are TGTGCCAGCAGTTTTAACGGACAGGGGGCTCAGCCCCAGCATTTT. Translation gives CASSFNGQGAQPQHF.

The chain links TRBV4-2 to TRBJ2-7; 9 bases fit TRBD2. V lost 0 bases and J lost 2; bases outside the gene matches: 5. Germline CDR1 and CDR2: LGHNA and YNFKEQ. This CDR3 has 16 amino acids. CDR3 nucleotide sequence: TGTGCCAGCAGCCAAGACGTCGGCGGGGGGGCCTACGAGCAGTACTTC. Protein product: CASSQDVGGGAYEQYF.

The rearrangement joins TRBV10-1 to TRBJ2-3; weak D call: TRBD2 (5 bases). The length of the CDR3 is 11 residues. CDR1 WNHNN and CDR2 SYGVQD come from the germline V gene (reference sequence). V shed 6 bases and J shed 4 bases, with 5 bases lying between them. The CDR3 is CASRLADTQYF. As DNA, the CDR3 is TGCGCCAGCAGACTAGCAGATACGCAGTATTTT.

The chain uses TRBV28 and TRBJ1-4; weak D call: TRBD1 (5 bases). There are 17 residues in the CDR3. Germline CDR1 reads MDHEN; CDR2 reads SYDVKM. Trimming left V 2 bases short and J 5 bases short, with 18 bases between. CDR3 coding DNA: TGTGCCAGCAGTTTAATACACCGCGGGGGTACGAATGAAAAACTGTTTTTT. It yields the protein CASSLIHRGGTNEKLFF.

V is TRBV2 and J is TRBJ2-1, with 7 bases matching TRBD2. V lost 6 bases to trimming and J lost 9 bases; unmatched junction nucleotides: 11. The CDR3 has 14 amino acids. Germline V gives CDR1 SNHLY, CDR2 FYNNEI. The CDR3 protein is CASSVSGIVPEQFF. The CDR3 coding sequence is TGTGCCAGCAGCGTGAGCGGGATCGTCCCTGAGCAGTTCTTC.